This T cell receptor beta chain was profiled in a study of T cell responses to AZD1222 COVID-19 vaccine. To note about this clone: What it binds is not known.

Using immunoSEQ multiplex PCR, the repertoire was profiled, and TCRdb retains in-frame clones only, with some absent. The table shows 170,000 or so clones, with approximately 93% occurring only once. The study, taken as a whole, reports: At study baseline, merely six AZD1222 recipients were seropositive. Clonal diversity was possibly underestimated, and the donors were mostly white British, with more females.

Germline CDR1 is MNHEY and CDR2 is SMNVEV (reference sequence). The CDR3 extends over 13 amino acids. V dropped 8 bases and J dropped 3 bases, with 13 bases sitting between them. The V call is TRBV27, the J call TRBJ1-1, with D hard to call. Specimen: peripheral blood, collected on day 0 of AZD1222 vaccination. This receptor was identified in an adult in good health. This CDR3 reads CASPDFWDTEAFF. The CDR3 region has the DNA TGTGCCAGCCCGGACTTCTGGGACACTGAAGCTTTCTTT.